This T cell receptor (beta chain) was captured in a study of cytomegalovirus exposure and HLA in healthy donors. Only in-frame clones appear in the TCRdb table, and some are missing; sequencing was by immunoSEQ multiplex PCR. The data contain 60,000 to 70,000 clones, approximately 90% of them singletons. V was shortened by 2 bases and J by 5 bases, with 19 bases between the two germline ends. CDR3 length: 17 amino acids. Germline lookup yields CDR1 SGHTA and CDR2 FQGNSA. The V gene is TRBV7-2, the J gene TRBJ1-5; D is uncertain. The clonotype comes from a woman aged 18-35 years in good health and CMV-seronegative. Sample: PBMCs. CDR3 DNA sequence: TGTGCCAGCAGCTTAAGAGTCAGGACCACTAGGGATCAGCCCCAGCATTTT. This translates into CASSLRVRTTRDQPQHF.